This TCR beta chain was sequenced during a study of blood T cell repertoires in COVID-19. Data came from immunoSEQ multiplex PCR; TCRdb stores just in-frame clones and leaves some out. The sample lists around 300,000 clones, about 90% seen once, with roughly 1.8% in the top ten. The germline V gene encodes CDR1 MNHEY and CDR2 SVGAGI. This CDR3 has 13 residues. V lost 4 bases to trimming and J lost 9 bases, with 13 bases between them. The rearrangement uses TRBV6-5 and TRBJ2-1; D is unclear. The sequenced sample consisted of PBMCs or T cells enriched from blood (not recorded which). The TCR comes from a woman aged 55-75 years who had recovered from COVID-19. The CDR3 here is CASSFVLGVEQFF. The CDR3 DNA is TGTGCCAGCAGTTTCGTCCTGGGCGTTGAGCAGTTCTTC.